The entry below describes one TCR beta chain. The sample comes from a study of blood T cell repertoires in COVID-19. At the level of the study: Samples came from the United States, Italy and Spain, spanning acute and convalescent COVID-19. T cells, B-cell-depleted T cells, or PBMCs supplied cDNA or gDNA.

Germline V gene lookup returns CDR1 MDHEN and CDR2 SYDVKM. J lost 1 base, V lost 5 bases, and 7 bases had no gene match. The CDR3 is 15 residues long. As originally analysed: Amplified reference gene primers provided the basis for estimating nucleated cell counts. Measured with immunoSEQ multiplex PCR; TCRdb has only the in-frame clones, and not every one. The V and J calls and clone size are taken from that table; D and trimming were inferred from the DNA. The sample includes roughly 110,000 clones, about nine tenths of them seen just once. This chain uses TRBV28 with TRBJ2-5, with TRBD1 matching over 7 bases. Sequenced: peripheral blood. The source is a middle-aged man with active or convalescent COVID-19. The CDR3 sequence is CASSAPTGPQETQYF. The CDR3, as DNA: TGTGCCAGCAGTGCCCCGACAGGGCCCCAAGAGACCCAGTACTTC.